This T cell receptor beta chain was obtained from a study of CD8 T cells in ankylosing spondylitis. Overall study results and limits: Clones linked to the disease showed a CD8+ phenotype. They occurred at relatively low frequencies in peripheral blood. Ankylosing spondylitis blood seemed to carry a telltale TCR beta motif made of seven or eight highly homologous variants. As reported, disease-linked clones showed significant enrichment in matched ankylosing spondylitis synovial fluid.

Scientists made TCR beta libraries using quantitative 5'-RACE with molecular barcodes. Using its own MiXCR run on the 5' RACE reads, TCRdb lists one record per CDR3 protein. Here the sample spans 30,000 to 45,000 distinct CDR3 sequences, about 15% being singletons. On this clonotype: What it recognizes is unknown.

Germline V lookup: CDR1 SGHRS, CDR2 YFSETQ. The CDR3 consists of 14 residues. The V end was cut by 0 bases, the J end by 10 bases, with 16 bases between. The sequenced sample was blood. The TCR sequence derives from a male donor with ankylosing spondylitis or in good health (not recorded which). The chain has TRBV5-1 and TRBJ1-1, with a tentative D call TRBD1 (5 bases). The CDR3 region has the DNA TGCGCCAGCAGCTTGGAAGTTGGGGCGGCGGGAGCTTTCTTT. Translated: CASSLEVGAAGAFF. Full variable domain (remainder filled in from reference TRBV5-1 and TRBJ1-1): KAGVTQTPRYLIKTRGQQVTLSCSPISGHRSVSWYQQTPGQGLQFLFEYFSETQRNKGNFPGRFSGRQFSNSRSEMNVSTLELGDSALYLCASSLEVGAAGAFFGQGTRLTVV.